This T cell receptor beta chain was sequenced for a study of PD-1 blockade in classical Hodgkin lymphoma. CDR1 is LNHNV and CDR2 is YYDKDF in the germline V gene (reference sequence). V lost 0 bases, J lost 5 bases, and 13 bases lay in between. The CDR3 sequence is 15 residues long. Study-level results: Diminished baseline TCR diversity has been reported in newly diagnosed patients relative to healthy donors.

Method: immunoSEQ multiplex PCR; TCRdb's copy keeps in-frame clones and lacks some. Of approximately 73,000 clones listed, about 93% are singletons. This clone was detected only once. Its specificity is unknown. All trial patients relapsed after autologous stem cell transplantation. The chain is built from TRBV15 and TRBJ2-5; D might be TRBD2 (6 bases). Sequenced material: peripheral blood mononuclear cells (PBMCs), taken at baseline. The receptor was derived from a human donor with classical Hodgkin lymphoma. The CDR3 reads CATSRDRPGGETQYF. The CDR3 nucleotides read TGTGCCACCAGCAGAGATCGGCCCGGGGGTGAGACCCAGTACTTC.